A single sample gave rise to the 11 T cell receptor beta chains below, sequenced in a study of cytomegalovirus exposure and HLA in healthy donors. The study ran its PCR with 60 Vbeta and 13 Jbeta primers. Profiling relied on immunoSEQ multiplex PCR, and the TCRdb table lists in-frame clones only, not all of them. Its table records around 100,000 clones. The specimen was PBMCs. Every receptor here comes from a man in his forties in good health and CMV-seropositive.

The chain has TRBV28 and TRBJ2-2, with 12 bases lining up with TRBD2. Trimming cost V 5 bases and J 5 bases; bases outside gene matches: 6. The CDR3 is made up of 16 amino acids. Germline V gene data show CDR1 as MDHEN and CDR2 as SYDVKM. The CDR3: CASSPTSGSRTGELFF. CDR3 coding DNA: TGTGCCAGCAGTCCGACTAGCGGGAGTCGTACCGGGGAGCTGTTTTTT.

The chain couples TRBV6-1 to TRBJ1-4, with 9 bases that match TRBD1. In germline, CDR1 is MNHNS, CDR2 SASEGT. V lost 6 bases, J lost 7 bases, and 9 bases stayed unmatched. The CDR3 is 15 residues long. The CDR3 loop reads CASRDVTGGGEKLFF. The CDR3, as DNA: TGTGCCAGCAGGGACGTTACAGGGGGCGGTGAAAAACTGTTTTTT.

V usage is TRBV6-5 and J usage is TRBJ2-7; D not certain. The V end was cut by 7 bases, the J end by 0 bases, with 13 bases between. CDR3 length: 14 residues. CDR1 and CDR2 (germline): MNHEY, SVGAGI. CDR3 amino acids: CASTSGWNSYEQYF. Written as DNA, the CDR3 is TGTGCCAGCACCTCCGGGTGGAACTCCTACGAGCAGTACTTC.

The rearrangement joins TRBV29-1 to TRBJ2-2; D is ambiguous. Trimming shortened V by 4 bases and J by 8 bases, and 8 bases separated the two germline ends. The CDR3 has 11 amino acids. CDR1 and CDR2 from the germline V gene are SQVTM and ANQGSEA. The CDR3 DNA reads as TGCAGCGTTGCAGAGAGAGGGGAGCTGTTTTTT. Its translation: CSVAERGELFF.

This chain connects TRBV27 to TRBJ2-7; 11 bases line up with TRBD1. This CDR3 region has 17 residues. Germline V gene sequence: CDR1 MNHEY, CDR2 SMNVEV (reference sequence). V dropped 5 bases and J dropped 2; count of bases not matched to a gene: 11. The CDR3 spells CASSPRTGGLRAYEQYF. CDR3 nucleotides: TGTGCCAGCAGTCCGCGGACAGGGGGCTTAAGGGCCTACGAGCAGTACTTC.

The chain couples TRBV10-3 to TRBJ2-1, with TRBD2 matching 16 bases. In germline, CDR1 is ENHRY, CDR2 SYGVKD. The J segment lost 0 bases and the V segment lost 6 bases, leaving 11 bases of the junction unmatched. CDR3 length: 20 residues. The CDR3 loop is CAIRTPGLAGGPDSYNEQFF. As DNA, the CDR3 is TGTGCCATCAGAACCCCGGGACTAGCGGGAGGGCCAGACTCCTACAATGAGCAGTTCTTC.

Note on this clone: Other nucleotide sequences in the sample specify the same CDR3. The chain combines TRBV5-1 with TRBJ2-7; D is unclear. The CDR3 loop spans 12 amino acids. CDR1 is SGHRS and CDR2 is YFSETQ in the germline V gene. V was shortened by 0 bases and J by 4 bases, with 5 bases between the two germline ends. The CDR3 loop is CASSLGGYEQYF. CDR3 coding DNA: TGCGCCAGCAGCTTGGGAGGATACGAGCAGTACTTC.

The J gene is TRBJ2-2, the V gene TRBV19; 9 nucleotides align to TRBD2. The CDR3 sequence is 15 residues long. Germline V gene sequence: CDR1 LNHDA, CDR2 SQIVND (reference sequence). V lost 6 bases and J lost 3; bases outside the gene matches: 5. For the CDR3, the DNA is TGTGCCAGTAGAGGACTAGCGAGAGACACCGGGGAGCTGTTTTTT. Translating gives CASRGLARDTGELFF. The variable domain in full, with the rest retrieved from reference TRBV19 and TRBJ2-2, is DGGITQSPKYLFRKEGQNVTLSCEQNLNHDAMYWYRQDPGQGLRLIYYSQIVNDFQKGDIAEGYSVSREKKESFPLTVTSAQKNPTAFYLCASRGLARDTGELFFGEGSRLTVL.

The rearrangement uses TRBV7-9 and TRBJ2-7, with a weak D call TRBD2 (5 bases). Looked up from germline, CDR1 is SEHNR and CDR2 is FQNEAQ (reference sequence). The CDR3 is 13 residues long. V lost 5 bases, J lost 4 bases, and 12 bases lay in between. This CDR3 reads CASSPPGEYEQYF. The CDR3 DNA is TGTGCCAGCAGCCCGCCCGGGGAATACGAGCAGTACTTC.

The rearrangement links TRBV4-2 to TRBJ2-3, with D hard to call. V lost 2 bases and J lost 4, with 16 bases in between. The CDR3 extends over 16 amino acids. Germline V gene lookup returns CDR1 LGHNA and CDR2 YNFKEQ. The CDR3 DNA reads as TGTGCCAGCAGCCAACCCGCTTCAGGATGGGCAGATACGCAGTATTTT. This codes for CASSQPASGWADTQYF.

This chain joins TRBV6-1 and TRBJ1-5; the D gene is possibly TRBD1 (6 bases). The length of the CDR3 is 15 residues. Looked up from germline, CDR1 is MNHNS and CDR2 is SASEGT. V lost 4 bases to trimming and J lost 9 bases, with 19 bases between them. In nucleotides, the CDR3 is TGTGCCAGCAGTGGATTCGGGGGGCTGGGAGGGCCCCAGCATTTT. Translating gives CASSGFGGLGGPQHF.